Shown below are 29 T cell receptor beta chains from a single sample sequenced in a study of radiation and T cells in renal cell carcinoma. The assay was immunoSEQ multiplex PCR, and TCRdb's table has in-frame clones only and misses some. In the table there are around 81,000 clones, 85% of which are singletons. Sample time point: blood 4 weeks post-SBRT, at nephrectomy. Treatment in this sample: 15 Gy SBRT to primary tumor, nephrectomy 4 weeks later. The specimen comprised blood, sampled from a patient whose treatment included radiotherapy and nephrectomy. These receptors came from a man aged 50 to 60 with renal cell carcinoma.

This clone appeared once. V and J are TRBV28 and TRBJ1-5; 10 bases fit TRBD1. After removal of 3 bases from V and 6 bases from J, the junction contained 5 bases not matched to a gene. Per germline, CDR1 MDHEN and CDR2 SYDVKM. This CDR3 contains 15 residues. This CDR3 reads CASSLAGQGIQPQHF. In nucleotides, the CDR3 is TGTGCCAGCAGTTTGGCGGGACAGGGGATTCAGCCCCAGCATTTT.

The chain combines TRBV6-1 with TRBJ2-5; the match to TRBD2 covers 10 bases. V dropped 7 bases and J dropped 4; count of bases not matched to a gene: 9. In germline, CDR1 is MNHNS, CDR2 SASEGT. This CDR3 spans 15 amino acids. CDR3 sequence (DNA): TGTGCCAGCATGGGCGGTACTAGCGGGGTAGAGACCCAGTACTTC. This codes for CASMGGTSGVETQYF.

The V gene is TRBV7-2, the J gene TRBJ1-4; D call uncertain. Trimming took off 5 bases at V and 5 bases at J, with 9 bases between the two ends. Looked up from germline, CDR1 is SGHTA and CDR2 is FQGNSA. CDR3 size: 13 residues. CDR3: CASSPARNEKLFF. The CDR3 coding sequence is TGTGCCAGCAGCCCTGCAAGGAATGAAAAACTGTTTTTT. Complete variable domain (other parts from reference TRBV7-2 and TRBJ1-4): GAGVSQSPSNKVTEKGKDVELRCDPISGHTALYWYRQSLGQGLEFLIYFQGNSAPDKSGLPSDRFSAERTGGSVSTLTIQRTQQEDSAVYLCASSPARNEKLFFGSGTQLSVL.

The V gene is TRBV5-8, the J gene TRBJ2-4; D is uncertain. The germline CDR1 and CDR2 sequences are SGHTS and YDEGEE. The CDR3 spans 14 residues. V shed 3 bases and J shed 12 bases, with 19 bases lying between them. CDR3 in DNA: TGTGCCAGCAGCTACGGGCCCACGTTTCTTTCTCAGTACTTC. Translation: CASSYGPTFLSQYF.

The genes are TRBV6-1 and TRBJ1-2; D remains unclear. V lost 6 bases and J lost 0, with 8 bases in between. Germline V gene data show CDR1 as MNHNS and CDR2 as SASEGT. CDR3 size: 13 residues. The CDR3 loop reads CASRESTNYGYTF. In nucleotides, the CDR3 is TGTGCCAGCAGAGAGAGTACTAACTATGGCTACACCTTC.

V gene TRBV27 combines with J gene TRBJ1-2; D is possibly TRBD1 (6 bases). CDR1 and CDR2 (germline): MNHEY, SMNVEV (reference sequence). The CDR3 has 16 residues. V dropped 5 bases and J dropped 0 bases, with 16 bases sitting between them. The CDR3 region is CASSPPPGAPNYGYTF. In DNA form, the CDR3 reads TGTGCCAGCAGTCCCCCCCCAGGGGCCCCTAACTATGGCTACACCTTC.

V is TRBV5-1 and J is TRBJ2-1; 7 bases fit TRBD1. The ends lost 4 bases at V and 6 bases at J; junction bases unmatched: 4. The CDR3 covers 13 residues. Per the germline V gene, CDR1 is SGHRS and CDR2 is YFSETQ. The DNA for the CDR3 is TGCGCCAGCAGCGCCACAGGGGCCAATGAGCAGTTCTTC. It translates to CASSATGANEQFF.

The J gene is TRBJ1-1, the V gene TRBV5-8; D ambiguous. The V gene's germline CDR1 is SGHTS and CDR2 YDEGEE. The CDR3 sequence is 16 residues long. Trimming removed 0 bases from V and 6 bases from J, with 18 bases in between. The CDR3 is CASSLEGNNPLSEAFF. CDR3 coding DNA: TGTGCCAGCAGCTTGGAAGGGAACAACCCCCTTTCTGAAGCTTTCTTT. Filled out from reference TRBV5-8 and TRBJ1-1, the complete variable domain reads EAGVTQSPTHLIKTRGQQATLRCSPISGHTSVYWYQQALGLGLQFLLWYDEGEERNRGNFPPRFSGRQFPNYSSELNVNALELEDSALYLCASSLEGNNPLSEAFFGQGTRLTVV.

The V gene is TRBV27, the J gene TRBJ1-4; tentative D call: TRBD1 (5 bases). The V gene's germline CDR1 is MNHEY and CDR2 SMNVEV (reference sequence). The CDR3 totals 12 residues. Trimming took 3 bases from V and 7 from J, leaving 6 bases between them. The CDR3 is CASSLGGEKLFF. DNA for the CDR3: TGTGCCAGCAGTTTGGGGGGTGAAAAACTGTTTTTT.

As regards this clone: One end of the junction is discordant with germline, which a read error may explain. The CDR3 sequence is CASSFGPGRGELFF. The CDR3 region has the DNA TGTGCTAGCAGCTTTGGACCCGGGCGCGGGGAGCTGTTTTTT. The J gene is TRBJ2-2, the V gene TRBV7-7; D uncertain. The CDR3 has 14 residues. Looked up from germline, CDR1 is SSHAT and CDR2 is FNYEAQ (reference sequence).

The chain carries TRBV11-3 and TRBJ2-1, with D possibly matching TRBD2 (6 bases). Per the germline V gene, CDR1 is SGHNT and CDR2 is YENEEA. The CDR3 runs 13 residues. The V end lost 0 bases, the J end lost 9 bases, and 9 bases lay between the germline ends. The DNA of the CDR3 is TGTGCCAGCAGCTTAGATAGGAGGGGTGAGCAGTTCTTC. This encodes CASSLDRRGEQFF.

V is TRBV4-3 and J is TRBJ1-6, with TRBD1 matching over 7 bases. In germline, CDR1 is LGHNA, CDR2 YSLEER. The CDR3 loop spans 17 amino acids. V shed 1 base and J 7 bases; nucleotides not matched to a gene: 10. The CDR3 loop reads CASSQGERTGSNSPLHF. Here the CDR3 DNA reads TGCGCCAGCAGCCAAGGGGAGAGGACAGGCAGCAATTCACCCCTCCACTTT.

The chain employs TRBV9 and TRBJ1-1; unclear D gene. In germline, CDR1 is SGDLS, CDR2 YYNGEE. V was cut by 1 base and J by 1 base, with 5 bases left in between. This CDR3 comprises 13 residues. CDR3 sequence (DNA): TGTGCCAGCAGCGTAACGACGAACACTGAAGCTTTCTTT. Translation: CASSVTTNTEAFF.

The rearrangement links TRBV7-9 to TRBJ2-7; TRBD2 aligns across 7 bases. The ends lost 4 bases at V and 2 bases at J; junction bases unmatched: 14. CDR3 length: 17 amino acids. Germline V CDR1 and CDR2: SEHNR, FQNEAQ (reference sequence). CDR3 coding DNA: TGTGCCAGCAGCTCCTCTCTCTCGGGGGGTGATCCCTACGAGCAGTACTTC. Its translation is CASSSSLSGGDPYEQYF.

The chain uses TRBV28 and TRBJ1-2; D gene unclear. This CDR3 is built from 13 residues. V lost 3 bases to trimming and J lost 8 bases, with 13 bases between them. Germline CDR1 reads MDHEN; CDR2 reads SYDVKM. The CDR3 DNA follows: TGTGCCAGCAGTTTCTATAAACGGGAGGGCTACACCTTC. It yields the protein CASSFYKREGYTF.

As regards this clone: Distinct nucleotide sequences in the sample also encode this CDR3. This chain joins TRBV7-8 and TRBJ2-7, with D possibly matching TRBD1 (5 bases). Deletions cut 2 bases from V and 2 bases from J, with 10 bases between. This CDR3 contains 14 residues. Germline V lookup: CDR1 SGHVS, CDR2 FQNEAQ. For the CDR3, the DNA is TGTGCCAGCAGCTTACGTCAGGGTCCCTACGAGCAGTACTTC. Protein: CASSLRQGPYEQYF.

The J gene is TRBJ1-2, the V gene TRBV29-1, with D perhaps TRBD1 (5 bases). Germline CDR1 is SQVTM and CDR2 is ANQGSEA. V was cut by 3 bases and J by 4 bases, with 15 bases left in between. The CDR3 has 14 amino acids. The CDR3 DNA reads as TGCAGCGTTGATCCCCAGGGCCTAGGCTATGGCTACACCTTC. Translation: CSVDPQGLGYGYTF.

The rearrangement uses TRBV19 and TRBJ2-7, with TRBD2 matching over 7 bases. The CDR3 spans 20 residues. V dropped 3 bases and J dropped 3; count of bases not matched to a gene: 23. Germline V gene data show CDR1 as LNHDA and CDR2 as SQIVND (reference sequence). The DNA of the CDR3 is TGTGCCAGTAGTATCAGGGACGGGGGGATTCCGGCTAGCGACTTCTACGAGCAGTACTTC. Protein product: CASSIRDGGIPASDFYEQYF.

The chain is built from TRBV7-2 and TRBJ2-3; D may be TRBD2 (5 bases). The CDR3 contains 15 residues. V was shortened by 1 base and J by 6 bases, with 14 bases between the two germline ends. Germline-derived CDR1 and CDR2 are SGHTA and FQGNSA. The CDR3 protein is CASSLVGGRVDTQYF. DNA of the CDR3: TGTGCCAGCAGCTTAGTAGGTGGGAGAGTGGATACGCAGTATTTT.

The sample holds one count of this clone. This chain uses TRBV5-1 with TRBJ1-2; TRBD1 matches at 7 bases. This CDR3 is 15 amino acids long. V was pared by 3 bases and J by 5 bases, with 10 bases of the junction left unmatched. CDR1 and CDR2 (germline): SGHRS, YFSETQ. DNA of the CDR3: TGCGCCAGCAGCTCAACGGGGACAGCTTGGTATGGCTACACCTTC. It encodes CASSSTGTAWYGYTF.

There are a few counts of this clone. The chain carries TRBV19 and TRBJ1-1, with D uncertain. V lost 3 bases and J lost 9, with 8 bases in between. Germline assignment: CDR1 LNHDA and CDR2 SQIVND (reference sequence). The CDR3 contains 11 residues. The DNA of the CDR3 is TGTGCCAGTAGTATCGCGATACAAGCTTTCTTT. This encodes CASSIAIQAFF.

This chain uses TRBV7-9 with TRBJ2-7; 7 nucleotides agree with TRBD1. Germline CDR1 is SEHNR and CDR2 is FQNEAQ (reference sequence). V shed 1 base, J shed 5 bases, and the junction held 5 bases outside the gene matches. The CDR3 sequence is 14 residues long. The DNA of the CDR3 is TGTGCCAGCAGCTTAGGACAGGGTATGGACGAGCAGTACTTC. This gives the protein CASSLGQGMDEQYF.

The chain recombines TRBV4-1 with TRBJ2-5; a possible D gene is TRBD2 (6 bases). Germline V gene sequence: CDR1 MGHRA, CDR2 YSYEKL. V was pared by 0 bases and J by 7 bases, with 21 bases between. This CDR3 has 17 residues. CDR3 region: CASSQDQSGRRSGTQYF. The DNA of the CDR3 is TGCGCCAGCAGCCAAGATCAGAGCGGGCGACGTTCGGGGACCCAGTACTTC.

CDR3 sequence reads: CASSGLQGSSGANVLTF. The CDR3 region has the DNA TGTGCCAGCAGTGGTCTACAGGGTTCCTCTGGGGCCAACGTCCTGACTTTC. V gene TRBV2 combines with J gene TRBJ2-6; possible D gene TRBD1, 6 bases. V shed 4 bases and J shed 0 bases, with 13 bases lying between them. The CDR3 has 17 residues. CDR1 is SNHLY, CDR2 FYNNEI, per germline.

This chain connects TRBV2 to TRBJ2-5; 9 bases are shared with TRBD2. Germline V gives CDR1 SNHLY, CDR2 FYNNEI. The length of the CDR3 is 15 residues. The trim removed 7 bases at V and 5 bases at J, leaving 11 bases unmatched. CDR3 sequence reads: CASTMQRGVDETQYF. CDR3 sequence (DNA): TGTGCCAGCACAATGCAGCGGGGGGTTGACGAGACCCAGTACTTC.

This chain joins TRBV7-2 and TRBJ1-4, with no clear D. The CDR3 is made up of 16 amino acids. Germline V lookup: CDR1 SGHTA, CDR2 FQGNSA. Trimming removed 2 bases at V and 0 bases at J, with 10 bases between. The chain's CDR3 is CASSLRQLATNEKLFF. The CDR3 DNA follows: TGTGCCAGCAGCTTACGTCAACTTGCAACTAATGAAAAACTGTTTTTT.

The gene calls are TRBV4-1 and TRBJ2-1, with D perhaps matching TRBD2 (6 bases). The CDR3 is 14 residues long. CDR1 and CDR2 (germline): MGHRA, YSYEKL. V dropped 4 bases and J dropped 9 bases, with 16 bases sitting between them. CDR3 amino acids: CASSRLASLGEQFF. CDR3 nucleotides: TGCGCCAGCAGCCGCCTAGCGTCACTTGGTGAGCAGTTCTTC.

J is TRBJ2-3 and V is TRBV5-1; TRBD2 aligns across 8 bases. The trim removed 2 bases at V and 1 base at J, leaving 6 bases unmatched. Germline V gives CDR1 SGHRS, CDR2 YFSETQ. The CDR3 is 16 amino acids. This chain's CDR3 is CASSFLGTRGTDTQYF. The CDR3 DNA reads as TGCGCCAGCAGCTTTCTCGGGACTAGGGGCACAGATACGCAGTATTTT.

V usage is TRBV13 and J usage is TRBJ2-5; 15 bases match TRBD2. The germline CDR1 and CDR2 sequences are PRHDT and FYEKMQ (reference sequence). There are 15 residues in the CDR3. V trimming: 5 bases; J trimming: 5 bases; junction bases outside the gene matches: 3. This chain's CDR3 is CASSLGTSGGETQYF. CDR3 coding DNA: TGTGCCAGCAGCCTGGGGACTAGCGGGGGGGAGACCCAGTACTTC.